This is a list of T cell receptor beta chains from one sample in a study of monozygotic twins with inflammatory bowel disease. TCRdb reprocessed the 5' RACE reads and keeps a single row for each CDR3 protein, giving no DNA. Here the sample table reports approximately 420,000 distinct CDR3 sequences. The sample was blood. All receptors come from a human donor with ulcerative colitis or Crohn's disease, or a healthy co-twin of an affected twin (not recorded which). Each CDR3 is given with its conserved first and last residue.

TRBJ2-1 | TRBV4-1 | CASSQLLSGRRYNEQFF
TRBJ1-3 | TRBV9 | CASSGEGTGTGNTIYF
TRBJ2-1 | TRBV7-2 | CASSLGHRLEGQFF
TRBJ1-5 | TRBV5-6 | CASSLGGVGGQPQHF
TRBJ2-4 | TRBV20-1 | CSAAHRQGKNIQYF
TRBJ2-6 | TRBV29-1 | CSASSSGANVLTF
TRBJ2-7 | TRBV12-3/TRBV12-4 | CASRRTLEQYF
TRBJ1-4 | TRBV6-1 | CASTGDHRATNEKLFF
TRBJ1-1 | TRBV2 | CASSGSRMNTEAFF
TRBJ1-5 | TRBV5-4 | CASSLAGGDQPQHF
TRBJ2-3 | TRBV18 | CASSRPVGDTQYF
TRBJ2-3 | TRBV28 | CASSQVKGTDTQYF
TRBJ1-4 | TRBV27 | CASSFRGTATNEKLFF
TRBJ2-3 | TRBV5-1 | CASSLAPSGGATQYF
TRBJ2-7 | TRBV5-1 | CASSLETPRSFYEQYF
TRBJ2-7 | TRBV10-3 | CAISSTRDYEQYF
TRBJ1-1 | TRBV5-1 | CASRGEALNTEAFF
TRBJ1-1 | TRBV5-1 | CASSLSEGAGLNTEAFF
TRBJ1-1 | TRBV5-1 | CASSLGMVDTEAFF
TRBJ1-1 | TRBV6-2/TRBV6-3 | CASSNTAGFVSAFF
TRBJ2-7 | TRBV19 | CASSGGGGGFYEQYF
TRBJ2-3 | TRBV7-9 | CASSDILDTQYF
TRBJ2-7 | TRBV19 | CASSQNGGPPTYEQYF
TRBJ1-5 | TRBV11-2 | CASSPVVQTVTVNQPQHF
TRBJ2-7 | TRBV27 | CASSQRGGGTYEQYF
TRBJ1-1 | TRBV2 | CASNQGLMNTEAFF
TRBJ1-5 | TRBV7-9 | CASSDGQGGQPQHF
TRBJ1-1 | TRBV3-1 | CASSQSGPGGVEAFF
TRBJ2-7 | TRBV4-1 | CASSQVQGRDEQYF
TRBJ1-1 | TRBV4-2 | CASSPHLLTEGTEAFF
TRBJ2-1 | TRBV12-3/TRBV12-4 | CASSFRSASEQFF
TRBJ2-5 | TRBV5-6 | CASSYYRGLAKTGETQYF
TRBJ2-3 | TRBV10-3 | CAISSGRATDTQYF
TRBJ2-7 | TRBV5-1 | CASSLAGLAGGIYEQYF
TRBJ2-7 | TRBV3-1 | CASSSGGLNYEQYF
TRBJ1-2 | TRBV27 | CASSLSSRALYGYTF
TRBJ1-5 | TRBV20-1 | CSARANTYSNQPQHF
TRBJ1-1 | TRBV20-1 | CSAPHLNTEAFF
TRBJ1-3 | TRBV5-5 | CASSLAPTGYEGNTIYF